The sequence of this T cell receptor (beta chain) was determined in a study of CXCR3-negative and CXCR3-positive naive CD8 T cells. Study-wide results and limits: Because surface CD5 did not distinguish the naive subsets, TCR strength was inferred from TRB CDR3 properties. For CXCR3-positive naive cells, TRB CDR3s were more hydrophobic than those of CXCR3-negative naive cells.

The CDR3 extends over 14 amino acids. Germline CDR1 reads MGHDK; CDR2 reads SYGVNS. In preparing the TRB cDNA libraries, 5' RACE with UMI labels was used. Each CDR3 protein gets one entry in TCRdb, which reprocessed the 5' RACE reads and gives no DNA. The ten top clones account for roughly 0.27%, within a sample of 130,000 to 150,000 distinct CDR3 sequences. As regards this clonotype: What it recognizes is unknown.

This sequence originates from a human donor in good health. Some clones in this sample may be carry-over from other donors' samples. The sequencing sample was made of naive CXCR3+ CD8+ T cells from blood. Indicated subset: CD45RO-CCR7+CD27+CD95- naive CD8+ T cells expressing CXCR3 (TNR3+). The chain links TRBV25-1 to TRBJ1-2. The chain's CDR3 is CASSPGRPNYGYTF.